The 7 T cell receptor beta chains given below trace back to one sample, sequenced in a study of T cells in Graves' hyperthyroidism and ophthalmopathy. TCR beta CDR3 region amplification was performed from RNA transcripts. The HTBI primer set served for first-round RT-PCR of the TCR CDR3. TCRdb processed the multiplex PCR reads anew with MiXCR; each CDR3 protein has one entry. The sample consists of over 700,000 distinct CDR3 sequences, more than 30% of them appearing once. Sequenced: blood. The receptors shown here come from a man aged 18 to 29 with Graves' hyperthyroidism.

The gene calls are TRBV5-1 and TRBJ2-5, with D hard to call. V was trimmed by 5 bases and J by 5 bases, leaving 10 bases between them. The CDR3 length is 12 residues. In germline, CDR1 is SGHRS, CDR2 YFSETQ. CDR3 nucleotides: TGCGCCAGCAGGAACAATCTCGAGACCCAGTACTTC. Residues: CASRNNLETQYF.

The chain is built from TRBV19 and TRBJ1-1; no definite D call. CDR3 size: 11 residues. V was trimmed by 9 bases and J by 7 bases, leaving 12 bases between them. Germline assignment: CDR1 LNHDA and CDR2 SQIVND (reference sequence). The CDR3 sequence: CASLEPVEAFF. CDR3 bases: TGTGCCAGCTTAGAGCCGGTTGAAGCTTTCTTT.

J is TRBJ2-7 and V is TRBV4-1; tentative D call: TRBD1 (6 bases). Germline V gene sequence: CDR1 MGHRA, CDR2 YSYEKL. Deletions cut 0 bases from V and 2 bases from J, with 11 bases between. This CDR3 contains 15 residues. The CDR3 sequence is CASSQDRTGTYEQYF. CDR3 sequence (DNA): TGCGCCAGCAGCCAAGATCGCACAGGGACCTACGAGCAGTACTTC.

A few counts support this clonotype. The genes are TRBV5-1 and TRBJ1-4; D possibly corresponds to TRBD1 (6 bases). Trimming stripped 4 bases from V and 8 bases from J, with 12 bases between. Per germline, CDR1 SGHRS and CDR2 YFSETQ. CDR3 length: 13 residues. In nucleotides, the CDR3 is TGCGCCAGCAGCAGGGGGAGAGGGGAAAAACTGTTTTTT. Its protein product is CASSRGRGEKLFF.

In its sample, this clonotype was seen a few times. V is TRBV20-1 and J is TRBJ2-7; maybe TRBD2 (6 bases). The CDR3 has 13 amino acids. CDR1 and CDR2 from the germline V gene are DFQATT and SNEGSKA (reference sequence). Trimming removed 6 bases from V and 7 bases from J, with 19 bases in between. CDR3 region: CSAEGGHASEQYF. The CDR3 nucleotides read TGCAGTGCCGAGGGAGGACATGCGAGTGAGCAGTACTTC.

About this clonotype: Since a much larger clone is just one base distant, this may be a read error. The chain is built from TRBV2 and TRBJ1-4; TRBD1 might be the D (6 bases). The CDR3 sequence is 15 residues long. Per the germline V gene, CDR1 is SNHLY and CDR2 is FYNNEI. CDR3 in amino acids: CASSEARGSGEKLLF. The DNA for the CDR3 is TGTGCCAGCAGTGAAGCGCGGGGGTCAGGGGAAAAACTGCTTTTT.

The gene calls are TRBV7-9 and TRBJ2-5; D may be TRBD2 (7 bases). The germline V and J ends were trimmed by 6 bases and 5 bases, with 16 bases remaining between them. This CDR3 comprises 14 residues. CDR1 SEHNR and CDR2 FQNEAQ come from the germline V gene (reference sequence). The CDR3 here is CASRGGLAVETQYF. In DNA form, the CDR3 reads TGTGCCAGCAGGGGGGGGCTAGCGGTGGAGACCCAGTACTTC. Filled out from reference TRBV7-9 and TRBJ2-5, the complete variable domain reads DTGVSQNPRHKITKRGQNVTFRCDPISEHNRLYWYRQTLGQGPEFLTYFQNEAQLEKSRLLSDRFSAERPKGSFSTLEIQRTEQGDSAMYLCASRGGLAVETQYFGPGTRLLVL.